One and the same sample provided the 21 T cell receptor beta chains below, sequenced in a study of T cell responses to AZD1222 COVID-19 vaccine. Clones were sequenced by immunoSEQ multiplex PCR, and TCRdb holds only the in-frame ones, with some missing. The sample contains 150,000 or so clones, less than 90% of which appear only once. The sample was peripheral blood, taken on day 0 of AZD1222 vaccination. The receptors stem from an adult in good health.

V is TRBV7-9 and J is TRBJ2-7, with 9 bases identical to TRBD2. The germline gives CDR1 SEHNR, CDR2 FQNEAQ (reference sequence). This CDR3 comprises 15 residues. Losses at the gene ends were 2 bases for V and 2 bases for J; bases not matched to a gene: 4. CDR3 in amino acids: CASSLFVAGAYEQYF. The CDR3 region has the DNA TGTGCCAGCAGCTTATTCGTAGCGGGGGCCTACGAGCAGTACTTC.

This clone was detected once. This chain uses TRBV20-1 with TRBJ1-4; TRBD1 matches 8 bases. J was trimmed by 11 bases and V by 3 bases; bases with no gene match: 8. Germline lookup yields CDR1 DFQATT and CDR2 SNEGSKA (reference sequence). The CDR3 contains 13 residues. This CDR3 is CSASQDRERKLFF. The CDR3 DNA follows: TGCAGTGCTAGTCAGGACAGGGAGCGGAAACTGTTTTTT.

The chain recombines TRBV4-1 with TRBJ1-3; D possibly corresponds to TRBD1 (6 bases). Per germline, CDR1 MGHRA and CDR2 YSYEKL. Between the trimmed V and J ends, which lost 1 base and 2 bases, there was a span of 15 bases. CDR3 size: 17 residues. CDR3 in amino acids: CASSQADWTEPGNTIYF. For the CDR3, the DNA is TGCGCCAGCAGCCAAGCCGATTGGACAGAACCTGGAAACACCATATATTTT.

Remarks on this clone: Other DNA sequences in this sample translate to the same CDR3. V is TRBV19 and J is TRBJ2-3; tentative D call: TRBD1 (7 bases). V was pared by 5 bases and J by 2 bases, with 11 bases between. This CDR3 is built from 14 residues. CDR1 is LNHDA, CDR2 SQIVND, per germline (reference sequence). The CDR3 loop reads CASSSGGTTDTQYF. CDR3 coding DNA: TGTGCCAGTAGTTCAGGGGGGACCACAGATACGCAGTATTTT. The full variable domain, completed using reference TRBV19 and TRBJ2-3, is DGGITQSPKYLFRKEGQNVTLSCEQNLNHDAMYWYRQDPGQGLRLIYYSQIVNDFQKGDIAEGYSVSREKKESFPLTVTSAQKNPTAFYLCASSSGGTTDTQYFGPGTRLTVL.

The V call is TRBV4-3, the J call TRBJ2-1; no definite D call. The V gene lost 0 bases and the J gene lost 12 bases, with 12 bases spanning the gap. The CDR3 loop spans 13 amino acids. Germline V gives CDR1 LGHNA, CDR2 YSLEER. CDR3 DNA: TGCGCCAGCAGCCAAGATCAACGGTCTTGGCAGTTCTTC. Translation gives CASSQDQRSWQFF.

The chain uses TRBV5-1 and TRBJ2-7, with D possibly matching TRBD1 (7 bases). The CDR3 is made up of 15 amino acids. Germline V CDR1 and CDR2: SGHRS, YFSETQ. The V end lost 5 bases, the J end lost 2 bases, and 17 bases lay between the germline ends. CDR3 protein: CASRVGQGGTYEQYF. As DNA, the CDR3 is TGCGCCAGCAGGGTGGGGCAGGGGGGAACCTACGAGCAGTACTTC.

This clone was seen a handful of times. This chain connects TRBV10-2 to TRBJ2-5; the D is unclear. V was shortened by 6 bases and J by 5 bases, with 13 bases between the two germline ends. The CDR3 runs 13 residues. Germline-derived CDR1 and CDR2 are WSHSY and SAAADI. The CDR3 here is CASSSQSRETQYF. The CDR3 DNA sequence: TGCGCCAGCAGCTCTCAATCCAGGGAGACCCAGTACTTC.

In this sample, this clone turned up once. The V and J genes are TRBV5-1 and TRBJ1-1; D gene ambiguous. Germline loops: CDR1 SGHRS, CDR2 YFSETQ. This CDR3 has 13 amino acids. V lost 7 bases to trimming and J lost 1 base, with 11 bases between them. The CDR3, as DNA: TGCGCCAGCTACAAACAGCAGAACACTGAAGCTTTCTTT. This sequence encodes CASYKQQNTEAFF.

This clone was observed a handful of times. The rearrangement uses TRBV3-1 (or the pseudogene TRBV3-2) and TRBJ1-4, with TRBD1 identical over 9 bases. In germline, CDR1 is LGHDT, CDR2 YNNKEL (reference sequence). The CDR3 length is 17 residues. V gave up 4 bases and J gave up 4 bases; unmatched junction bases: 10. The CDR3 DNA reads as TGTGCCAGCAGCCTAAGACGGGACAGGGCGGGTAATGAAAAACTGTTTTTT. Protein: CASSLRRDRAGNEKLFF.

The DNA for the CDR3 is TGTGCCAGCAGCTTGGGTGCTGGGGCTGGGGCCAACGTCCTGACTTTC. It codes for CASSLGAGAGANVLTF. V gene TRBV5-4 combines with J gene TRBJ2-6, with unresolved D. The CDR3 loop spans 16 amino acids. Germline V gene data show CDR1 as SGHNT and CDR2 as YYREEE (reference sequence). V lost 0 bases and J lost 2, with 9 bases in between.

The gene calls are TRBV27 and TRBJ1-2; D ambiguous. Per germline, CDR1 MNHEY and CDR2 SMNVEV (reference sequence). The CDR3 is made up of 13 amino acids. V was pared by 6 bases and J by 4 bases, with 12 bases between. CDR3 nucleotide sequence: TGTGCCAGCAGCTACGACGGAGTCTATGGCTACACCTTC. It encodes CASSYDGVYGYTF.

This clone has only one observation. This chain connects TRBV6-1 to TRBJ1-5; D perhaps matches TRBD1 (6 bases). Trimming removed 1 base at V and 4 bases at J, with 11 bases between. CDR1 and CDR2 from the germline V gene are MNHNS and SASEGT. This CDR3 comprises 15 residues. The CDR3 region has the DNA TGTGCCAGCAGTGAAGTTGCAGGGGAAAATCAGCCCCAGCATTTT. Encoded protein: CASSEVAGENQPQHF.

The CDR3, as DNA: TGTGCCAGCACTGATCGCGGGGGGGACAATGAGCAGTTCTTC. Translation: CASTDRGGDNEQFF. This chain connects TRBV6-6 to TRBJ2-1; 9 nucleotides match TRBD2. The CDR3 extends over 14 amino acids. With 7 bases clipped from V and 5 bases from J, the junction kept 6 bases outside the gene matches. CDR1 MNHNY and CDR2 SVGAGI come from the germline V gene (reference sequence).

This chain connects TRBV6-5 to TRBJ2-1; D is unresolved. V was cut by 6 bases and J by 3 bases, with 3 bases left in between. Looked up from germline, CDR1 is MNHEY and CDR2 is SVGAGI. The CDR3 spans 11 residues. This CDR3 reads CASRGYNEQFF. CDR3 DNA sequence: TGTGCCAGCAGGGGCTACAATGAGCAGTTCTTC.

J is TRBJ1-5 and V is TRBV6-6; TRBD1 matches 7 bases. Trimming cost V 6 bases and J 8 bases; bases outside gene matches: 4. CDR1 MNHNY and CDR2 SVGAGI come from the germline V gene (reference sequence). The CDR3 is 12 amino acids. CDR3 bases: TGTGCCAGCAGGGCAGGGGGAGAGCCCCAGCATTTT. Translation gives CASRAGGEPQHF.

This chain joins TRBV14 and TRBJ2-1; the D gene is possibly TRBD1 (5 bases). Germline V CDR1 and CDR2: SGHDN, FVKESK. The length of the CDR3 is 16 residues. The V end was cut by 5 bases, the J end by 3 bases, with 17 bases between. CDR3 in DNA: TGTGCCAGCAGCGAAGCAGGCAGGGCCCTCTACAATGAGCAGTTCTTC. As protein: CASSEAGRALYNEQFF.

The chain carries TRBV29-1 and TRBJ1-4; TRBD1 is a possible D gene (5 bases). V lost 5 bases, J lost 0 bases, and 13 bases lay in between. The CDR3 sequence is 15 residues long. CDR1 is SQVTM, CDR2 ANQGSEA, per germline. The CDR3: CSVTGDGSTNEKLFF. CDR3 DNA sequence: TGCAGCGTTACCGGGGACGGCTCAACTAATGAAAAACTGTTTTTT.

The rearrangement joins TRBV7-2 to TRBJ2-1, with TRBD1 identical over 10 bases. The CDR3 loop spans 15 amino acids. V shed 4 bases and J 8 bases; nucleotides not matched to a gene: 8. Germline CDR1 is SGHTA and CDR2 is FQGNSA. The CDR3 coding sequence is TGTGCCAGCAGCTCCTCCGGGACAGGGGCGGATGAGCAGTTCTTC. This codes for CASSSSGTGADEQFF.

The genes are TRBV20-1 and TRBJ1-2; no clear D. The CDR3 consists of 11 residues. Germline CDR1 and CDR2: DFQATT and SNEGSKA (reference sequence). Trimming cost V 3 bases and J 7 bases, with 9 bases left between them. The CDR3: CSASLAFGYTF. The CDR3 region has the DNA TGCAGTGCTAGTTTGGCATTTGGCTACACCTTC.

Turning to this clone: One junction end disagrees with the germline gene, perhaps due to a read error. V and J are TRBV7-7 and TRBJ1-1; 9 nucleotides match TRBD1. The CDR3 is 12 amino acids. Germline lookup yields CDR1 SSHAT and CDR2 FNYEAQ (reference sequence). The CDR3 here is CASSSGQGEAFF. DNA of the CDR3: TGTGCTAGCAGCTCGGGACAGGGCGAAGCTTTCTTT.

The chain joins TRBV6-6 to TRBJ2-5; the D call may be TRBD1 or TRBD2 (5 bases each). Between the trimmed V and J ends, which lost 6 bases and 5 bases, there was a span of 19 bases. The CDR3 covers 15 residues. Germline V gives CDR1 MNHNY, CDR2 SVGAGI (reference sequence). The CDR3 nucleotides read TGTGCCAGCAGAGATGGGACGTCCTTCGGGGAGACCCAGTACTTC. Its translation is CASRDGTSFGETQYF.